This T cell receptor (beta chain) was identified in a study of regulatory T cells in long-lasting Graves disease. This clonotype has more than one count but fewer than ten. Arm-PCR of CDR3 regions and iRepertoire HTBI primers were used to build TCR beta libraries. Each CDR3 protein gets one entry after TCRdb re-called the multiplex PCR reads with MiXCR. Counted here are about 460,000 distinct CDR3 sequences, 14% occurring once; the ten biggest clones make up around a sixth. Germline V gene data show CDR1 as SGHRS and CDR2 as YFSETQ. V was shortened by 2 bases and J by 1 base, with 13 bases between the two germline ends. The CDR3 is made up of 16 amino acids. Time point described: newly diagnosed GD, antithyroid drugs for less than 3 months. PBMC-extracted RNA yielded the TCR library. The data also belong to a second study, concerning T cells in Graves' hyperthyroidism and ophthalmopathy. Per that study: Newly diagnosed hyperthyroidism patients aged 18 to 65 years had disease lasting under 2 months.

The clonotype was recovered from a woman aged 50 to 60 with Graves disease. Sequenced material: peripheral blood mononuclear cells (PBMCs), taken at new diagnosis, from a patient treated with antithyroid drugs. The rearrangement uses TRBV5-1 and TRBJ2-1; tentatively, D is TRBD1 (6 bases). The CDR3 nucleotides are TGCGCCAGCAGCTTTTCGACAGGTAATTCCTACAATGAGCAGTTCTTC. Translation gives CASSFSTGNSYNEQFF.